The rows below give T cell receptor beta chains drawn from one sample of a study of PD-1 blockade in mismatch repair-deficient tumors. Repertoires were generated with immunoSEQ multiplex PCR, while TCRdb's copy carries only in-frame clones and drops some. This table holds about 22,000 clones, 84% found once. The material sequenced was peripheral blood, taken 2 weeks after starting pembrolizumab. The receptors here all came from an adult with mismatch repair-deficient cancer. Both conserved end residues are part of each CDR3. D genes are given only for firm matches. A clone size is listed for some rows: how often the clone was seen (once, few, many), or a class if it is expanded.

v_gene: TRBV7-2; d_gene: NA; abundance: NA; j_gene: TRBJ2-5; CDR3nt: TGTGCCAGCAGCTCGGGGAGAGGGGGGGAGACCCAGTACTTC; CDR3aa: CASSSGRGGETQYF
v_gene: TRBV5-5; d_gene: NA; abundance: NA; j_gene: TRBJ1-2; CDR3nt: TGTGCCAGCAGCACGGACAGTTATGGCTACACCTTC; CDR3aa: CASSTDSYGYTF
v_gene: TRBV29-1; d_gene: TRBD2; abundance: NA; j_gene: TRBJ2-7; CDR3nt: TGCAGCGTGGCCCAGCGTTGGAGCGGGACCACCTACGAGCAGTACTTC; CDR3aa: CSVAQRWSGTTYEQYF
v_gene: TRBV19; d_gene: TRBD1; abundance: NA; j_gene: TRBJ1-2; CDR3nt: TGTGCCAGCAAACCGGGACAGGGGGCGCATGGCTACACCTTC; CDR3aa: CASKPGQGAHGYTF
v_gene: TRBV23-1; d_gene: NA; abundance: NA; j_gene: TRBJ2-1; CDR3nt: TGCGCCAGCAGTCAACGGGGGTACCCTCCTAGCGAAGAGCAGTTCTTC; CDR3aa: CASSQRGYPPSEEQFF
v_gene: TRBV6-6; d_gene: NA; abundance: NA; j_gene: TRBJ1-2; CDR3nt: TGTGCCAGCAGTTATGGGGGGGCCTATGGCTACACCTTC; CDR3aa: CASSYGGAYGYTF
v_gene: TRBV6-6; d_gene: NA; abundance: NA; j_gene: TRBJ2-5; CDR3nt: TGTGCCAGCAGTTACGGGGACACCCAAGAGACCCAGTACTTC; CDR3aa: CASSYGDTQETQYF
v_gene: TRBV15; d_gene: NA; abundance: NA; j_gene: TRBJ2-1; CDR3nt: TGTGCCACCTCTCTCTGGGCGCCGAGCTCCTACAATGAGCAGTTCTTC; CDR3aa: CATSLWAPSSYNEQFF
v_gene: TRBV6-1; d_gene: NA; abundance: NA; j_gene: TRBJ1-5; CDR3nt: TGTGCCAGCAGTAAGGACGGTAATCAGCCCCAGCATTTT; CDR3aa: CASSKDGNQPQHF
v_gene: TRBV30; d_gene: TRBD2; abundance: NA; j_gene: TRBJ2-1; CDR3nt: TGTGCCTGGAGTGTACTAGCGGGAGGTTACAATGAGCAGTTCTTC; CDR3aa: CAWSVLAGGYNEQFF
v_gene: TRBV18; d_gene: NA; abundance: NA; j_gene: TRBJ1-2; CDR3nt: TGTGCCAGCTCACCACCTGACCGCTATGGCTACACCTTC; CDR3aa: CASSPPDRYGYTF
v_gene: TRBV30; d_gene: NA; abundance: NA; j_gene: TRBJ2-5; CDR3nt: TGTGCCTGGAATCGGGGAAGCGGAGGAGAGACCCAGTACTTC; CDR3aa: CAWNRGSGGETQYF
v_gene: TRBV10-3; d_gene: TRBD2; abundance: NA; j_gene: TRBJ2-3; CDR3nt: TGTGCCATCAGGGGCGGGAGAGGGTCAGATACGCAGTATTTT; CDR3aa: CAIRGGRGSDTQYF
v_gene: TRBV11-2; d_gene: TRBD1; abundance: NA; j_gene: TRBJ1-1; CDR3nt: TGTGCCAGCAGCTTCCTAGCGCGACAGGGAAAGAACACTGAAGCTTTCTTT; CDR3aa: CASSFLARQGKNTEAFF
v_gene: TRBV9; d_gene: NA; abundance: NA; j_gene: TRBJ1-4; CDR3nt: TGTGCCAGCAGCGGGGGGATGCAGAATGAAAAACTGTTTTTT; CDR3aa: CASSGGMQNEKLFF
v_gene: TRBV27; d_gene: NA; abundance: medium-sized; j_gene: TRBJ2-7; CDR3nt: TGTGCCAGCAGCCCTACCAGCTCCTACGAGCAGTACTTC; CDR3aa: CASSPTSSYEQYF
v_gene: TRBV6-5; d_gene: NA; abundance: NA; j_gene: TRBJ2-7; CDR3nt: TGTGCCAGCAGTCGCCAGGTGGGGGGCTACGAGCAGTACTTC; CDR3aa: CASSRQVGGYEQYF
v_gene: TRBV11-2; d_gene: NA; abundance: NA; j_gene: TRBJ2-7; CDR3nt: TGTGCCAGCAGCTTAGGAGGACCGGGGCTTGGTGAGCAGTACTTC; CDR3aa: CASSLGGPGLGEQYF
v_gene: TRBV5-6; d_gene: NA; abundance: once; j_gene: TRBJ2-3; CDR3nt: TGTGCCAGCAGCTTGCCGGGGATGGTCACAGATACGCAGTATTTT; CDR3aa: CASSLPGMVTDTQYF
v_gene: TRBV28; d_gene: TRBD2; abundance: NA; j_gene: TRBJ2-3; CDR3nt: TGTGCCAGCAGTTTATGGGGACTAAGCACAGATACGCAGTATTTT; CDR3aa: CASSLWGLSTDTQYF
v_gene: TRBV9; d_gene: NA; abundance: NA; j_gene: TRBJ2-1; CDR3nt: TGTGCCAGCAGTCCCGGCTACAATGAGCAGTTCTTC; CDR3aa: CASSPGYNEQFF
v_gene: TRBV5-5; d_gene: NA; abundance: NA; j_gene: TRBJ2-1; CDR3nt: TGTGCCAGCAGCTTTGGGCTAGCGACTGGCAATGAGCAGTTCTTC; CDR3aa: CASSFGLATGNEQFF
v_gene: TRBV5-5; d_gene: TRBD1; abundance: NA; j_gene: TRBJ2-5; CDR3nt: TGTGCCAGCAGCTACACCAGGGGGCGAGAGATAGGAGAGACCCAGTACTTC; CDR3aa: CASSYTRGREIGETQYF
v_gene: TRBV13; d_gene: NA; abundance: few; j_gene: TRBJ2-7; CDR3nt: TGTGCCAGCAGCTTAGAACGCGAGCAGTACTTC; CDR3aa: CASSLEREQYF
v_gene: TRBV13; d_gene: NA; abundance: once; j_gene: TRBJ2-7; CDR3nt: TGTGCCAGCAGCTTAGCCTCATTGCGTTTCCGAGGCGAGCAGTACTTC; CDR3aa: CASSLASLRFRGEQYF
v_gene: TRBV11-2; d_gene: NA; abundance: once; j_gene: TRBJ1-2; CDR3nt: TGTGCCAGCAGTTCTTCAACCTATGGCTACACCTTC; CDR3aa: CASSSSTYGYTF
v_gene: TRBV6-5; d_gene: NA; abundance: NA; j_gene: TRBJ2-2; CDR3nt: TGTGCCAGCAGTTACTGGGGTGACACCGGGGAGCTGTTTTTT; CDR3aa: CASSYWGDTGELFF
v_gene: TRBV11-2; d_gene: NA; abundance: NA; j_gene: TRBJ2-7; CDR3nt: TGTGCCAGCAGCTTAGGGTCGGGTCGGGGTGAGCAGTACTTC; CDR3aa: CASSLGSGRGEQYF
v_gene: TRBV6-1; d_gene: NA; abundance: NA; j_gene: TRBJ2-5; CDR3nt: TGTGCCAGTACACCGGGGCGGGGAGAGACCCAGTACTTC; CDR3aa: CASTPGRGETQYF
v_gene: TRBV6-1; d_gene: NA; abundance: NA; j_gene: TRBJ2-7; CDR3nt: TGTGCCAGCAGTGAAGAGGGAGAGCAGTACTTC; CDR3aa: CASSEEGEQYF
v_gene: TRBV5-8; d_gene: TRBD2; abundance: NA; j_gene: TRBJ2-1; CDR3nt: TGTGCCAGCAGCCCCTGGACTAGTGTCAATGAGCAGTTCTTC; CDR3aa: CASSPWTSVNEQFF
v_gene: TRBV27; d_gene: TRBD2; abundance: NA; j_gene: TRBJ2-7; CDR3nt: TGTGCCAGCAGTATACGGACTAGCAGCGATAATCTCTACGAGCAGTACTTC; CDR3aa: CASSIRTSSDNLYEQYF
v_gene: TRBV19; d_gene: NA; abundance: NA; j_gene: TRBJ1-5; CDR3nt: TGTGCCAGTAGCATCCCGACTTCCAGGGGTAATCAGCCCCAGCATTTT; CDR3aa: CASSIPTSRGNQPQHF
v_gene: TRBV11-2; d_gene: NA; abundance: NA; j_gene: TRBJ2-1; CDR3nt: TGTGCCAGCAGCTTATTGCGCGGCGCAGTACCAGACAATGAGCAGTTCTTC; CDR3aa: CASSLLRGAVPDNEQFF
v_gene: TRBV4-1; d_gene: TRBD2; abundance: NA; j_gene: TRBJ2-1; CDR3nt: TGCGCCAGCAGCCAGGCTCCCACTAGCGGGAGTGGGTTCTACAATGAGCAGTTCTTC; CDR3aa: CASSQAPTSGSGFYNEQFF
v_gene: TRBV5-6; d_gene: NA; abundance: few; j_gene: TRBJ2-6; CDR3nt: TGTGCCACCTTCATCACTGGGTCTGGGGCCAACGTCCTGACTTTC; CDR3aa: CATFITGSGANVLTF
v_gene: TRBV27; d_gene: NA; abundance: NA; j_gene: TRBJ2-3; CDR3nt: TGTGCCAGCAGTTTCGGGGCGGCAGATACGCAGTATTTT; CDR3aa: CASSFGAADTQYF
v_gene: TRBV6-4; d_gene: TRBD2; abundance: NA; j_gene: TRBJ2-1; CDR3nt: TGTGCCAGCAGTGACTGCCTGAGGACTAGCGACCCTTACAATGAGCAGTTCTTC; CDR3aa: CASSDCLRTSDPYNEQFF
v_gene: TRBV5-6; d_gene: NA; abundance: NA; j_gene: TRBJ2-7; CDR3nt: TGTGCCAGCAGCTCCTCCTACGAGCAGTACTTC; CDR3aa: CASSSSYEQYF
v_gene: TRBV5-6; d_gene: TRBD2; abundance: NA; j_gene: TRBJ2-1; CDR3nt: TGTGCCAGCAGCCTACTAGCGGGCTCACCCAATGAGCAGTTCTTC; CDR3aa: CASSLLAGSPNEQFF
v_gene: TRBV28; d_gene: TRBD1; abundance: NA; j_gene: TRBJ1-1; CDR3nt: TGTGCCAGCAGTTCTCCGGGACAGGGGTCAGGTGGGAACACTGAAGCTTTCTTT; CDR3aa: CASSSPGQGSGGNTEAFF
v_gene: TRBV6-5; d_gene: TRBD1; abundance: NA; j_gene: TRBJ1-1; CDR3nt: TGTGCCAGCAAGTTCATTGGACAGGATAACACTGAAGCTTTCTTT; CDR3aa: CASKFIGQDNTEAFF
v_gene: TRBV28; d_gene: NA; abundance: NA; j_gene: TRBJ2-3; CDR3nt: TGTGCCAGCAGTTTGAGGTCCCGCACAGATACGCAGTATTTT; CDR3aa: CASSLRSRTDTQYF
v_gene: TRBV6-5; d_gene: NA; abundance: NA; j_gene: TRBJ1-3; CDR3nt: TGTGCCAGCAGCCCTAGCGGGAATGGAAACACCATATATTTT; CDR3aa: CASSPSGNGNTIYF
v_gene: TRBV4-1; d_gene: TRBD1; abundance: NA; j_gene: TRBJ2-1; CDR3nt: TGCGCCAGCAGCCTCCGGGGGACAGGGGGCTACAATGAGCAGTTCTTC; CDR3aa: CASSLRGTGGYNEQFF
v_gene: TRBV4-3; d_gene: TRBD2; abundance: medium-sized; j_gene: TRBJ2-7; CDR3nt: TGCGCCAGCAGCCGAGACGCGGGGGACTCCCGGCAGTACTTC; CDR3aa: CASSRDAGDSRQYF